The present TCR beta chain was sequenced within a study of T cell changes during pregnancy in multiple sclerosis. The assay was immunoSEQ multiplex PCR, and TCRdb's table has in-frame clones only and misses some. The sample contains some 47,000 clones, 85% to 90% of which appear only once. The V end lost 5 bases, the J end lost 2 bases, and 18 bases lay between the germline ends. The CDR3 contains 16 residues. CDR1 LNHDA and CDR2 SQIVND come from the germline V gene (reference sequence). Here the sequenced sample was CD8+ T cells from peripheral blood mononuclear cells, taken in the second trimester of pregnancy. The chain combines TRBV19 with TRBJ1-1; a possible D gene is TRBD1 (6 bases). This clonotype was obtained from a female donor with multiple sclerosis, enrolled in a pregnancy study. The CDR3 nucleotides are TGTGCCAGTAGTGATCCGCAGGACAGCCCTAACACTGAAGCTTTCTTT. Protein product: CASSDPQDSPNTEAFF.